The clone carrying this T cell receptor beta chain showed up just a few times. Its target is unknown. Russia was home to the donors, healthy Caucasian individuals aged 6 to 90. Using a J-beta primer mix together with a sample-barcoded 5' primer, a second PCR was run for roughly 6 to 11 cycles. Tagging of each cDNA molecule was performed by a template-switch adaptor with 12 random nucleotides. TCRdb ran MiXCR on the 5' RACE reads and lists one entry per CDR3 protein. Of about 1,400,000 distinct CDR3 sequences listed, approximately 38% are singletons. The data stem from a study of blood T cells in healthy people across ages. Study-wide findings and caveats: Any conclusive comparison of naive versus antigen-experienced cells was prevented by using unsorted PBMCs.

Trimming removed 3 bases at V and 1 base at J, with 13 bases between. Germline assignment: CDR1 SGHRS and CDR2 YFSETQ. The CDR3 sequence is 15 residues long. The genes are TRBV5-1 and TRBJ1-2; D gene uncertain. The sample comprised blood. This clonotype was sampled from a woman younger than 30 in good health. CDR3 residues: CASSSEVGVNYGYTF. DNA for the CDR3: TGCGCCAGCAGCTCAGAAGTAGGAGTTAACTATGGCTACACCTTC.